This is a list of T cell receptor beta chains from one sample in a study of monozygotic twins with inflammatory bowel disease. TCRdb reprocessed the 5' RACE reads; each CDR3 protein has one entry and no DNA is given. The data show around 200,000 distinct CDR3 sequences, and the top ten clones hold less than 2%. The sequencing sample was made of blood. These receptors were obtained from a human donor with ulcerative colitis or Crohn's disease, or a healthy co-twin of an affected twin (not recorded which). Both conserved end residues are part of each CDR3. Fields, in order: J gene, V gene, CDR3 protein.

TRBJ2-2 | TRBV11-2 | CASSSQMGDPGELFF
TRBJ2-7 | TRBV5-1 | CASSPGRETGSYEQYF
TRBJ2-3 | TRBV11-1 | CASSSPRGIAGYTDTQYF
TRBJ2-1 | TRBV10-3 | CAINNPRTESSYNEQFF
TRBJ1-5 | TRBV20-1 | CSARNRQGIRPQHF
TRBJ1-2 | TRBV18 | CASSPAQIKMYGYTF
TRBJ2-1 | TRBV5-1 | CASSLAGTLWSF
TRBJ2-3 | TRBV12-3/TRBV12-4 | CASSLGTGGSTDTQYF
TRBJ1-2 | TRBV6-5 | CASSTTGDRYTF
TRBJ2-7 | TRBV6-1 | CASEWGGGSSYEQYF
TRBJ2-7 | TRBV29-1 | CSVQAEPSGEQYF
TRBJ1-3 | TRBV5-1 | CASSLDTGAGNTIYF
TRBJ1-4 | TRBV20-1 | CSAKQGGLGEKLFF
TRBJ2-3 | TRBV5-1 | CASSLGINLSTDTQYF
TRBJ2-7 | TRBV20-1 | CSARDPSGGSYEQYF
TRBJ1-5 | TRBV19 | CASRTSRDQPQHF
TRBJ2-7 | TRBV14 | CASSQEFVGSYEQYF
TRBJ2-5 | TRBV11-2 | CASSPQGGSAETQYF
TRBJ2-7 | TRBV19 | CASSMRGPRGYSYEQYF
TRBJ2-1 | TRBV9 | CASSVDGEEQFF
TRBJ2-2 | TRBV6-2/TRBV6-3 | CASNPTGFTGELFF
TRBJ2-7 | TRBV25-1 | CASSGGWTSEAYEQYF
TRBJ1-2 | TRBV5-5 | CASSAWDSDIYGYTF
TRBJ2-3 | TRBV7-9 | CASSLAPPSTDTQYF
TRBJ2-2 | TRBV5-1 | CASSGTVANTGELFF
TRBJ1-1 | TRBV12-3/TRBV12-4 | CASSLRPENTEAFF
TRBJ2-3 | TRBV20-1 | CSALLGGSNVDTQYF
TRBJ2-1 | TRBV11-1 | CASSSIRVLRDNEQFF
TRBJ1-3 | TRBV4-1 | CASSQGRAGNTIYF
TRBJ2-1 | TRBV5-1 | CASSLERTLEQFF
TRBJ1-5 | TRBV15 | CATSSRDRGKISSQPQHF
TRBJ1-1 | TRBV5-1 | CASSLNSGTVGAFF
TRBJ2-7 | TRBV5-1 | CASSNLGRTEQYF
TRBJ1-1 | TRBV14 | CASSLPPGEKNTEAFF
TRBJ2-3 | TRBV7-8 | CASSRTAGTSGTDTQYF
TRBJ2-2 | TRBV2 | CASSSPTAAGELFF
TRBJ2-3 | TRBV9 | CASSGSGALSTDTQYF
TRBJ1-1 | TRBV10-3 | CAIRDRVIGTEAFF
TRBJ2-5 | TRBV7-2 | CASLDGTSGTETQYF
TRBJ2-3 | TRBV18 | CASSPQESTDTQYF
TRBJ1-1 | TRBV20-1 | CSAQGDTEAFF
TRBJ1-3 | TRBV5-1 | CASSSTGAPGNTIYF
TRBJ1-4 | TRBV20-1 | CSAVGGGKGEKLFF
TRBJ2-7 | TRBV20-1 | CSARDPREGSYEQYF
TRBJ2-3 | TRBV6-2/TRBV6-3 | CASSATGPDTQYF
TRBJ1-1 | TRBV5-1 | CASSLAVATVNTEAFF